The 26 T cell receptor beta chains reported below all come from one sample, sequenced in a study of shared clonotypes between healthy human individuals. Data came from immunoSEQ multiplex PCR; TCRdb stores just in-frame clones and leaves some out. The sample shows over 2 million clones, roughly 95% of them seen only once. CD45RO-negative, CCR7-selected cells formed the naive CD8 fraction, which excluded terminally differentiated effector memory CD45RA+ cells. The sample consisted of naive CD8+ T cells sorted from blood. The receptor set was obtained from a man aged 18 to 30 in good health.

The chain combines TRBV7-2 with TRBJ1-1, with D possibly TRBD1 on 5 matching bases. This CDR3 region has 15 residues. Trimming took off 1 base at V and 1 base at J, with 10 bases between the two ends. Germline V gene data show CDR1 as SGHTA and CDR2 as FQGNSA. The CDR3 loop is CASSLVGEWNTEAFF. CDR3 DNA: TGTGCCAGCAGCTTAGTAGGGGAATGGAACACTGAAGCTTTCTTT.

V is TRBV19 and J is TRBJ2-7; tentative D call: TRBD2 (6 bases). With 3 bases removed from V and 3 bases from J, the gap between germline ends came to 12 bases. CDR1 and CDR2 from the germline V gene are LNHDA and SQIVND (reference sequence). The length of the CDR3 is 14 residues. This CDR3 reads CASSMWGVGYEQYF. CDR3 nucleotide sequence: TGTGCCAGTAGTATGTGGGGGGTAGGCTACGAGCAGTACTTC.

The V gene is TRBV13, the J gene TRBJ2-7; possible D gene TRBD2, 6 bases. Germline V gene lookup returns CDR1 PRHDT and CDR2 FYEKMQ (reference sequence). This CDR3 has 14 residues. Trimming cost V 5 bases and J 4 bases, with 15 bases left between them. CDR3 nucleotides: TGTGCCAGCAGCGTGGGCCGAGGGACTTACGAGCAGTACTTC. Translation: CASSVGRGTYEQYF.

The chain recombines TRBV4-1 with TRBJ1-1; D is perhaps TRBD1 (6 bases). CDR1 is MGHRA and CDR2 is YSYEKL in the germline V gene. CDR3 length: 15 residues. The ends were cut back, 1 base at V and 4 bases at J, with 13 bases in the middle. CDR3 amino acids: CASSQGRTVSTEAFF. CDR3 bases: TGCGCCAGCAGCCAAGGGCGGACAGTTTCCACTGAAGCTTTCTTT.

The rearrangement joins TRBV7-3 to TRBJ2-5; tentatively, D is TRBD1 or TRBD2 (5 bases each). V dropped 5 bases and J dropped 7 bases, with 23 bases sitting between them. The CDR3 loop spans 16 amino acids. Germline V CDR1 and CDR2: SGHTA, FQGTGA. Here the CDR3 DNA reads TGTGCCAGCAGCCCATCCGGCAGGGACCGTTTGGGGACCCAGTACTTC. This codes for CASSPSGRDRLGTQYF.

The chain joins TRBV7-9 to TRBJ2-6; D might be TRBD1 (6 bases). V lost 5 bases to trimming and J lost 4 bases, with 21 bases between them. The CDR3 covers 18 residues. The germline V gene has CDR1 SEHNR and CDR2 FQNEAQ (reference sequence). CDR3 region: CASSRGSHPQEGANVLTF. CDR3 nucleotide sequence: TGTGCCAGCAGCAGGGGGAGCCACCCCCAGGAGGGGGCCAACGTCCTGACTTTC.

This chain connects TRBV19 to TRBJ2-2, with 9 bases identical to TRBD2. Trimming at V came to 5 bases and at J to 7 bases, leaving 14 bases not matched to a gene. This CDR3 is built from 17 residues. Germline V CDR1 and CDR2: LNHDA, SQIVND (reference sequence). The CDR3 nucleotides read TGTGCCAGTAGTGCCTATAGCGGGAGTTGGGGTAACGGGGAGCTGTTTTTT. It encodes CASSAYSGSWGNGELFF.

The V call is TRBV10-3, the J call TRBJ2-1, with 9 bases matching TRBD1. The CDR3 spans 16 residues. The V and J ends lost 8 bases and 2 bases, in that order; junction bases with no gene match: 10. Looked up from germline, CDR1 is ENHRY and CDR2 is SYGVKD. CDR3: CAIGTGQIGPYNEQFF. CDR3 DNA: TGTGCCATCGGGACAGGGCAAATTGGGCCCTACAATGAGCAGTTCTTC.

A word on this clone: The junction departs from germline at one end; a sequencing error may be responsible. The gene calls are TRBV7-2 and TRBJ2-1; TRBD2 might be the D (5 bases). Per germline, CDR1 SGHTA and CDR2 FQGNSA. This CDR3 spans 14 amino acids. In nucleotides, the CDR3 is TGTGCCAGCAGCCCACCAGTTGGACTGAATGGGCAGTTCTTC. It specifies CASSPPVGLNGQFF.

CDR3 residues: CAWSVDTVPYGYTF. The CDR3 DNA is TGTGCCTGGAGTGTAGACACAGTTCCCTATGGCTACACCTTC. V usage is TRBV30 and J usage is TRBJ1-2; D ambiguous. Between the trimmed V and J ends, which lost 0 bases and 4 bases, there was a span of 12 bases. The germline gives CDR1 GTSNPN, CDR2 SVGIG (reference sequence). This CDR3 region has 14 residues. Full variable domain (missing parts from reference TRBV30 and TRBJ1-2): SQTIHQWPATLVQPVGSPLSLECTVEGTSNPNLYWYRQAAGRGLQLLFYSVGIGQISSEVPQNLSASRPQDRQFILSSKKLLLSDSGFYLCAWSVDTVPYGYTFGSGTRLTVV.

The J gene is TRBJ2-3, the V gene TRBV29-1; D gene uncertain. The V and J ends lost 4 bases and 3 bases respectively, with 11 bases between them. Germline CDR1 and CDR2: SQVTM and ANQGSEA. CDR3 size: 13 residues. The CDR3 DNA sequence: TGCAGCGTTGCGTCTGTGGGTACAGATACGCAGTATTTT. Amino acid sequence: CSVASVGTDTQYF.

A word on this clone: This sample also contains other DNA sequences that code for the same CDR3. The chain uses TRBV7-9 and TRBJ1-4, with D uncertain. Trimming took 1 base from V and 8 from J, leaving 5 bases between them. The CDR3 spans 12 residues. Germline V lookup: CDR1 SEHNR, CDR2 FQNEAQ (reference sequence). CDR3 sequence reads: CASSLVGEKLFF. The DNA for the CDR3 is TGTGCCAGCAGCTTAGTGGGCGAAAAACTGTTTTTT.

The J gene is TRBJ1-5, the V gene TRBV15; D remains unclear. Germline V gene sequence: CDR1 LNHNV, CDR2 YYDKDF (reference sequence). The CDR3 is 17 residues long. V dropped 0 bases and J dropped 5 bases, with 17 bases sitting between them. CDR3 coding DNA: TGTGCCACCAGCAGAGATGGCGGCCAGCCGGTGGATCAGCCCCAGCATTTT. It translates to CATSRDGGQPVDQPQHF.

The chain carries TRBV29-1 and TRBJ2-1; the match to TRBD2 covers 14 bases. V dropped 2 bases and J dropped 0; count of bases not matched to a gene: 9. The CDR3 runs 19 residues. The germline CDR1 and CDR2 sequences are SQVTM and ANQGSEA. The CDR3 reads CSVESGLAGGQSSYNEQFF. CDR3 bases: TGCAGCGTTGAAAGCGGACTAGCGGGAGGCCAGAGCTCCTACAATGAGCAGTTCTTC.

The genes are TRBV19 and TRBJ1-2; D remains ambiguous. The CDR3 extends over 12 amino acids. The ends were cut back, 3 bases at V and 8 bases at J, with 10 bases in the middle. Germline lookup yields CDR1 LNHDA and CDR2 SQIVND (reference sequence). DNA for the CDR3: TGTGCCAGTAGTATTGGCAGTGAGGGCTACACCTTC. Translating gives CASSIGSEGYTF.

The chain joins TRBV6-5 to TRBJ2-1; either TRBD1 or TRBD2 may supply D (5 bases each). The CDR3 sequence is 15 residues long. The V and J ends lost 2 bases and 9 bases respectively, with 17 bases between them. Germline values: CDR1 MNHEY, CDR2 SVGAGI. The CDR3 protein is CASSYVAGGKGEQFF. CDR3 DNA sequence: TGTGCCAGCAGTTACGTGGCTGGGGGAAAGGGTGAGCAGTTCTTC.

This sequence joins TRBV6-6 and TRBJ2-5; D unclear. Trimming shortened V by 2 bases and J by 5 bases, and 6 bases separated the two germline ends. In germline, CDR1 is MNHNY, CDR2 SVGAGI (reference sequence). The CDR3 is made up of 12 amino acids. Written as DNA, the CDR3 is TGTGCCAGCAGTTACATGGACGAGACCCAGTACTTC. This gives the protein CASSYMDETQYF.

This chain connects TRBV6-5 to TRBJ2-7; 13 bases fit TRBD2. V trimming: 6 bases; J trimming: 6 bases; junction bases outside the gene matches: 8. The CDR3 runs 15 residues. CDR1 and CDR2 from the germline V gene are MNHEY and SVGAGI. DNA of the CDR3: TGTGCCAGCAGCCGACGGACTAGCGGGAGAACCGAGCAGTACTTC. Protein product: CASSRRTSGRTEQYF.

The V call is TRBV13, the J call TRBJ2-1; the D is unclear. The CDR3 totals 15 residues. Germline CDR1 PRHDT, CDR2 FYEKMQ (reference sequence). V was pared by 3 bases and J by 2 bases, with 11 bases between. CDR3 loop: CASSFRGDPYNEQFF. CDR3 in DNA: TGTGCCAGCAGCTTTCGCGGAGACCCCTACAATGAGCAGTTCTTC.

The V gene is TRBV27, the J gene TRBJ2-2; 11 positions match TRBD2. With 4 bases clipped from V and 4 bases from J, the junction kept 11 bases outside the gene matches. The CDR3 has 18 amino acids. Germline CDR1 and CDR2: MNHEY and SMNVEV (reference sequence). CDR3 DNA: TGTGCCAGCAGTTCCACCGGGACTAGCGGAGGGGGCACCGGGGAGCTGTTTTTT. Protein sequence: CASSSTGTSGGGTGELFF.

A word on this clone: One end of the junction varies from germline; a read error may be responsible. Within the sample, other DNA sequences also encode this same CDR3. V is TRBV29-1 and J is TRBJ1-2; TRBD1 is a possible D gene (6 bases). CDR1 and CDR2 from the germline V gene are SQVTM and ANQGSEA. The CDR3 runs to 13 residues. The CDR3 here is CSVRDNTNYGYTF. DNA for the CDR3: TGCAGCGTCCGGGACAACACTAACTATGGCTACACCTTT. Together with reference TRBV29-1 and TRBJ1-2, the CDR3 gives the full variable domain: SAVISQKPSRDICQRGTSLTIQCQVDSQVTMMFWYRQQPGQSLTLIATANQGSEATYESGFVIDKFPISRPNLTFSTLTVSNMSPEDSSIYLCSVRDNTNYGYTFGSGTRLTVV.

Remarks on this clone: The same CDR3 arises from other DNA sequences in this sample as well. This rearrangement joins TRBV19 to TRBJ1-2, with 8 nucleotides matching TRBD1. Germline V lookup: CDR1 LNHDA, CDR2 SQIVND (reference sequence). The CDR3 totals 13 residues. Losses at the gene ends were 6 bases for V and 4 bases for J; bases not matched to a gene: 4. This CDR3 is CASSPGQAYGYTF. The CDR3 DNA reads as TGTGCCAGTAGCCCGGGACAGGCCTATGGCTACACCTTC. Combining the CDR3 with reference TRBV19 and TRBJ1-2 gives the whole variable domain DGGITQSPKYLFRKEGQNVTLSCEQNLNHDAMYWYRQDPGQGLRLIYYSQIVNDFQKGDIAEGYSVSREKKESFPLTVTSAQKNPTAFYLCASSPGQAYGYTFGSGTRLTVV.

The chain has TRBV6-5 and TRBJ2-2, with TRBD1 identical over 8 bases. CDR3 length: 13 amino acids. The V and J ends lost 10 bases and 3 bases, in that order; junction bases with no gene match: 4. CDR1 is MNHEY, CDR2 SVGAGI, per germline. This CDR3 is CATETGDTGELFF. DNA for the CDR3: TGTGCCACCGAGACAGGGGACACCGGGGAGCTGTTTTTT.

This chain links TRBV4-1 with TRBJ1-6; maybe TRBD1 (6 bases). V lost 0 bases to trimming and J lost 7 bases, with 13 bases between them. The length of the CDR3 is 16 residues. The germline gives CDR1 MGHRA, CDR2 YSYEKL. The DNA of the CDR3 is TGCGCCAGCAGCCAAGAGCCAGGGGATAAAAATTCACCCCTCCACTTT. This translates into CASSQEPGDKNSPLHF.

The J gene is TRBJ1-2, the V gene TRBV19; 9 nucleotides align to TRBD1. The CDR3 is 16 residues long. Germline trimming cut 4 bases from V and 2 bases from J; bases unmatched to any gene: 8. The germline V gene has CDR1 LNHDA and CDR2 SQIVND (reference sequence). CDR3 nucleotide sequence: TGTGCCAGTAGTACTCGGGACAGGGCGGGAAACTATGGCTACACCTTC. It yields the protein CASSTRDRAGNYGYTF.

The rearrangement joins TRBV4-3 to TRBJ1-6; D is undetermined. Germline CDR1 reads LGHNA; CDR2 reads YSLEER. V shed 0 bases and J shed 9 bases, with 15 bases lying between them. This CDR3 is built from 16 residues. The CDR3 spells CASSQDHTGLGSPLHF. CDR3 in DNA: TGCGCCAGCAGCCAAGATCATACGGGCTTGGGTTCACCCCTCCACTTT.